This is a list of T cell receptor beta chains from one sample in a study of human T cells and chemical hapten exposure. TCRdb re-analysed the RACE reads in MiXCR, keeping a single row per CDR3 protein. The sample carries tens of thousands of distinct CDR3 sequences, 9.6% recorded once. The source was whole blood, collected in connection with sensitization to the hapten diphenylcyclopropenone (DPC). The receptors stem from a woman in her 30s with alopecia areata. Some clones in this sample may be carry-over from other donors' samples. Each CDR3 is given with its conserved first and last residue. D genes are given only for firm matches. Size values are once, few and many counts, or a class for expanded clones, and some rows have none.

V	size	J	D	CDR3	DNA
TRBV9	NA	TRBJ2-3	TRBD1	CASSAATGGNTQYF	TGTGCCAGCAGCGCAGCGACAGGGGGCAATACGCAGTATTTT
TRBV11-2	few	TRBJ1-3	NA	CASSFSGFAGNTIYF	TGTGCCAGCAGCTTCTCCGGGTTCGCTGGAAACACCATATATTTT
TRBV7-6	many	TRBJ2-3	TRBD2	CASSPLLGLAGTQYF	TGTGCCAGCAGCCCGCTACTAGGACTAGCGGGGACGCAGTATTTT
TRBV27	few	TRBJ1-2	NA	CASSSWPSERTGYTF	TGTGCCAGCAGTTCATGGCCCTCAGAGAGGACTGGCTACACCTTC
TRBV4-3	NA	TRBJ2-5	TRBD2	CASSQARGDQETQYF	TGCGCCAGCAGCCAAGCGCGGGGGGACCAAGAGACCCAGTACTTC
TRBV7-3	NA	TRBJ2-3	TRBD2	CASSLDPAGGTDTQYF	TGTGCCAGCAGCTTAGACCCAGCGGGGGGCACAGATACGCAGTATTTT
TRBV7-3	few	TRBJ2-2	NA	CASSFEGYGELFF	TGTGCCAGCAGCTTCGAGGGGTACGGGGAGCTGTTTTTT
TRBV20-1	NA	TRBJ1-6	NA	CSARRGYSPLHF	TGCAGTGCTAGGCGGGGGTATTCACCCCTCCACTTT
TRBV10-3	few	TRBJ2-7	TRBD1	CAISEGGTGGHEQYF	TGTGCCATCAGTGAAGGAGGGACAGGGGGCCACGAGCAGTACTTC
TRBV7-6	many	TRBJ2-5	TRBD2	CASSLAQGTSGGMETQYF	TGTGCCAGCAGCTTAGCGCAGGGCACTAGCGGGGGAATGGAGACCCAGTACTTC
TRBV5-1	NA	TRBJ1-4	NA	CASSRDAANEKLFF	TGCGCCAGCAGCCGGGACGCGGCTAATGAAAAACTGTTTTTT
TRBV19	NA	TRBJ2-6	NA	CASSISSSGANVLTF	TGTGCCAGTAGTATCTCCTCCTCTGGGGCCAACGTCCTGACTTTC
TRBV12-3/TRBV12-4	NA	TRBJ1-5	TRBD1	CASSKEGQVYSNQPQHF	TGTGCCAGCAGTAAAGAGGGACAGGTTTATAGCAATCAGCCCCAGCATTTT
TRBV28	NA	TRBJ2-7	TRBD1	CASSPMTGNRYEQYF	TGTGCCAGCAGTCCCATGACAGGGAACCGCTACGAGCAGTACTTC
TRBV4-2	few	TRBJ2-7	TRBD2	CASSHLSSGGVYEQYF	TGTGCCAGCAGCCACCTCTCTAGCGGGGGGGTATACGAGCAGTACTTC
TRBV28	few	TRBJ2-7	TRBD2	CASSSPLAGWSSYEQYF	TGTGCCAGCAGCTCGCCACTAGCGGGGTGGAGCTCCTACGAGCAGTACTTC
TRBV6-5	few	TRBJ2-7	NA	CASSYSGARGGYEQYF	TGTGCCAGCAGTTACTCCGGAGCCAGGGGAGGGTACGAGCAGTACTTC
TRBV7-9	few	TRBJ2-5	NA	CASSLASSGSEETQYF	TGTGCCAGCAGCTTAGCTAGCAGTGGGAGCGAGGAGACCCAGTACTTC
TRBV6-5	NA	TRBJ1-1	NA	CASSYLWSPTEAFF	TGTGCCAGCAGTTACCTTTGGAGTCCCACTGAAGCTTTCTTT
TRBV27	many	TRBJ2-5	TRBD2	CASSPPGGETQYF	TGTGCCAGCAGCCCTCCGGGGGGGGAGACCCAGTACTTC
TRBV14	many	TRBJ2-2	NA	CASSQDYGTSHTGELFF	TGTGCCAGCAGCCAAGATTATGGGACATCTCACACCGGGGAGCTGTTTTTT
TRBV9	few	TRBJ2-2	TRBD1	CASSVAGTGAALEAGELFF	TGTGCCAGCAGCGTGGCCGGGACAGGGGCGGCTTTAGAAGCCGGGGAGCTGTTTTTT
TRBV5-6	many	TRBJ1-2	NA	CASSLVQTNYGYTF	TGTGCCAGCAGCTTAGTACAAACTAACTATGGCTACACCTTC
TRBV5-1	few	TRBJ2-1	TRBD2	CASTSSPGTSGANEQFF	TGCGCCAGCACCTCTTCCCCGGGGACTAGCGGCGCGAATGAGCAGTTCTTC
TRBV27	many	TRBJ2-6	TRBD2	CASSPGAGGFSGANVLTF	TGTGCCAGCAGCCCTGGGGCGGGGGGCTTCTCTGGGGCCAACGTCCTGACTTTC
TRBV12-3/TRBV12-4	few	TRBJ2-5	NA	CASSYLEQETQYF	TGTGCCAGCAGTTACCTGGAACAAGAGACCCAGTACTTC
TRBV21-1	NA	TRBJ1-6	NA	CASSKRSRGRPYNSPLHF	TGTGCCAGCAGCAAAAGGTCTCGGGGGCGGCCCTATAATTCACCCCTCCACTTT
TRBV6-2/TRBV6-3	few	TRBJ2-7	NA	CASREGNEQYF	TGTGCCAGCCGCGAGGGTAACGAGCAGTACTTC
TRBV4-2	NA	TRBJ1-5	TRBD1	CASSQEDRGNQPQHF	TGTGCCAGCAGCCAAGAAGACAGGGGCAATCAGCCCCAGCATTTT
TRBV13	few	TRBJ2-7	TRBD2	CASSPMAGLGGEQYF	TGTGCCAGCAGCCCGATGGCGGGACTAGGGGGCGAGCAGTACTTC
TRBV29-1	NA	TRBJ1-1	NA	CSVEGGMGAFF	TGCAGCGTTGAAGGAGGGATGGGGGCTTTCTTT
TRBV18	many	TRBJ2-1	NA	CASSLGVRGNNEQFF	TGTGCCAGCTCACTCGGGGTTCGGGGCAACAATGAGCAGTTCTTC
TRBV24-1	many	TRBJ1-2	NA	CATSVNRGSGYTF	TGTGCCACCAGTGTCAATAGGGGGTCCGGCTACACCTTC
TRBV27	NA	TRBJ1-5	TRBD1	CASSEQGAISNQPQHF	TGTGCCAGCAGCGAACAGGGGGCTATCAGCAATCAGCCCCAGCATTTT
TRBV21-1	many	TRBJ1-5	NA	CASSGQGTTPTGNQPQHF	TGTGCCAGCAGCGGCCAGGGTACGACCCCCACGGGCAATCAGCCCCAGCATTTT
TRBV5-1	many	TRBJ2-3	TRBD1	CASSLVGQGWGDTQYF	TGCGCCAGCAGCTTGGTGGGACAGGGATGGGGAGATACGCAGTATTTT
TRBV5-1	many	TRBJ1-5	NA	CASSLGTANNQPQHF	TGCGCCAGCAGCTTAGGAACCGCAAACAATCAGCCCCAGCATTTT
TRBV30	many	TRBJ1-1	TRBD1	CALDRGFTTEAFF	TGTGCTTTGGACAGGGGCTTTACCACTGAAGCTTTCTTT
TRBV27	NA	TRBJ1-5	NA	CASTRRFDKLYSNQPQHF	TGTGCCAGCACCCGCAGATTCGACAAACTATATAGCAATCAGCCCCAGCATTTT
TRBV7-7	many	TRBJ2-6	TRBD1	CASSPGTAGANVLTF	TGTGCCAGCAGCCCGGGGACAGCTGGGGCCAACGTCCTGACTTTC
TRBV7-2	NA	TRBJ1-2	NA	CASSLVPETYGYTF	TGTGCCAGCAGCTTAGTTCCGGAGACGTATGGCTACACCTTC
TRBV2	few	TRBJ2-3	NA	CASSTLWGSTDTQYF	TGTGCCAGCAGCACCCTTTGGGGGAGCACAGATACGCAGTATTTT
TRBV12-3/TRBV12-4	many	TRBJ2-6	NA	CASRSGRGPGSGANVLTF	TGTGCCAGCAGATCGGGGCGGGGACCCGGCTCTGGGGCCAACGTCCTGACTTTC
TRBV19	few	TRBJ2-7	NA	CASSLTGFSAYEQYF	TGTGCCAGTAGCTTAACTGGGTTTAGCGCCTACGAGCAGTACTTC
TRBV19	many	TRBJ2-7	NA	CASSIDGSLGYEQYF	TGTGCCAGTAGTATAGATGGGAGTTTGGGCTACGAGCAGTACTTC
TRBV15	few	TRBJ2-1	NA	CATSRHGGNEQFF	TGTGCCACCAGCAGACACGGGGGCAATGAGCAGTTCTTC
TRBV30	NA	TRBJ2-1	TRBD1	CARWDRANEQFF	TGTGCCCGCTGGGACAGGGCGAATGAGCAGTTCTTC
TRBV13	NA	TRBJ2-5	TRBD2	CASSPGTSGGRETQYF	TGTGCCAGCAGCCCCGGGACTAGCGGGGGAAGGGAGACCCAGTACTTC
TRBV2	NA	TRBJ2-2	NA	CASLLAEANTGELFF	TGTGCCAGCCTTTTAGCCGAAGCGAACACCGGGGAGCTGTTTTTT
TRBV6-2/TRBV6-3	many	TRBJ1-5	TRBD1	CASSATPGTGYQPQHF	TGTGCCAGCAGTGCAACCCCCGGGACAGGGTACCAGCCCCAGCATTTT
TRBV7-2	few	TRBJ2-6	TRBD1	CASSARQGTGANVLTF	TGTGCCAGCAGCGCCCGACAGGGGACTGGGGCCAACGTCCTGACTTTC
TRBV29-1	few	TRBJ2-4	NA	CSVVSGAKNIQYF	TGCAGCGTTGTATCCGGGGCCAAAAACATTCAGTACTTC